This TCR beta chain was captured in a study of blood T cells in healthy people across ages. Next came a second PCR, run for about 7 to 12 cycles, which used a sample-barcoded 5' primer along with a J-beta primer mix. Via MiXCR, TCRdb re-called the 5' RACE reads, giving one row per CDR3 protein. This table holds 650,000 to 800,000 distinct CDR3 sequences, about 42% found once. Trimming shortened V by 2 bases and J by 0 bases, and 16 bases separated the two germline ends. Germline values: CDR1 SGHKS, CDR2 YYEKEE (reference sequence). This CDR3 is 17 amino acids long. The chain carries TRBV5-5 and TRBJ2-3; D is uncertain. Input material: blood. This receptor was identified in a man aged 60-69 years in good health. The CDR3 loop reads CASSFFPTSASTDTQYF. In DNA, the CDR3 is TGTGCCAGCAGCTTTTTCCCGACCTCCGCTAGCACAGATACGCAGTATTTT.